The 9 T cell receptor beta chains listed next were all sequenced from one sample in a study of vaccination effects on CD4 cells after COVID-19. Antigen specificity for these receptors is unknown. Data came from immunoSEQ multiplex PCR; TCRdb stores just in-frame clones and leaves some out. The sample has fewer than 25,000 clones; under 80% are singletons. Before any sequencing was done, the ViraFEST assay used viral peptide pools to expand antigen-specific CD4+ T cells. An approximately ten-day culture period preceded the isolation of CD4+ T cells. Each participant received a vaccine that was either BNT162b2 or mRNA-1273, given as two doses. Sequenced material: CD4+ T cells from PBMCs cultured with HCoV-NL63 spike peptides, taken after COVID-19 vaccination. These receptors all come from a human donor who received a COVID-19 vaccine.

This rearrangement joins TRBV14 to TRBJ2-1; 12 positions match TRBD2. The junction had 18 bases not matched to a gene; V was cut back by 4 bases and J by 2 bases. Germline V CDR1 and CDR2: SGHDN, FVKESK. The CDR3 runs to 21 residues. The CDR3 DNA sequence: TGTGCCAGCAGCCCCCCCCGGGTGGCCCCCGCTAGCGGGAGGGCCTACAATGAGCAGTTCTTC. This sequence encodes CASSPPRVAPASGRAYNEQFF. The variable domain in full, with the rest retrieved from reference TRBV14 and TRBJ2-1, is EAGVTQFPSHSVIEKGQTVTLRCDPISGHDNLYWYRRVMGKEIKFLLHFVKESKQDESGMPNNRFLAERTGGTYSTLKVQPAELEDSGVYFCASSPPRVAPASGRAYNEQFFGPGTRLTVL.

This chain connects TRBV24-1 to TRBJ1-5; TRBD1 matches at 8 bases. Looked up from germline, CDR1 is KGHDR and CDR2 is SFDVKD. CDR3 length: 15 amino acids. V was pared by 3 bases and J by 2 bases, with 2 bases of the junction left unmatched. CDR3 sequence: CATSDPGQGNQPQHF. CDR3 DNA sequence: TGTGCCACCAGTGATCCGGGACAGGGCAATCAGCCCCAGCATTTT.

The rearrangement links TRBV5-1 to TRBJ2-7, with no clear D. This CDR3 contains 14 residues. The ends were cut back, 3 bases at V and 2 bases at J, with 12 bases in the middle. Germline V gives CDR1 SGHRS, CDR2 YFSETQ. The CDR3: CASSYDSKTYEQYF. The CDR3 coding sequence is TGCGCCAGCAGCTACGACTCGAAAACCTACGAGCAGTACTTC.

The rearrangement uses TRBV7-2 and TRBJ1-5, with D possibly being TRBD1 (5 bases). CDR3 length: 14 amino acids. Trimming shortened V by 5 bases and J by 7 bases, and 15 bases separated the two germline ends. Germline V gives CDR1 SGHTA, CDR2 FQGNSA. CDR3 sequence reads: CASSPGTAMQPQHF. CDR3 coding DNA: TGTGCCAGCAGCCCGGGGACGGCGATGCAGCCCCAGCATTTT.

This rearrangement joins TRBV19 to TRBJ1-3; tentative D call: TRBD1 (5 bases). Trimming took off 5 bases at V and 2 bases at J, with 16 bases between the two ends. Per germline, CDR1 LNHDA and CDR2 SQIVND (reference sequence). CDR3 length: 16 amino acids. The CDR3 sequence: CASSAQVGGTGNTIYF. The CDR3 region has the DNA TGTGCCAGTAGTGCACAGGTCGGGGGGACTGGAAACACCATATATTTT.

CDR3 nucleotides: TGCGCCAGCAGCCACGGCGACAGGCCATTTACTGAAAAACTGTTTTTT. It encodes CASSHGDRPFTEKLFF. The rearrangement joins TRBV4-3 to TRBJ1-4, with D possibly matching TRBD1 (6 bases). The CDR3 runs to 16 residues. The germline CDR1 and CDR2 sequences are LGHNA and YSLEER. Trimming cost V 3 bases and J 7 bases, with 18 bases left between them.

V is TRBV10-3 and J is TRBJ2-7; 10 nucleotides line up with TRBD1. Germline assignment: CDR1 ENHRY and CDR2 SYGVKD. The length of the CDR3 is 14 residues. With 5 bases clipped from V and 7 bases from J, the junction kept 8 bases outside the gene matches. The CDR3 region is CAISYRQGAGEQYF. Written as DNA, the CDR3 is TGTGCCATCAGTTACCGACAGGGGGCCGGGGAGCAGTACTTC.

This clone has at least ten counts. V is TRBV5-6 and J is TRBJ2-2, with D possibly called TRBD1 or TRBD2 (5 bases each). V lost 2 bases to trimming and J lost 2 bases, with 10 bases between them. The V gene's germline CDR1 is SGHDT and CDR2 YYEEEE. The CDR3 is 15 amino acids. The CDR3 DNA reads TGTGCCAGCAGCTTTGGGGGAACTAACACCGGGGAGCTGTTTTTT. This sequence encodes CASSFGGTNTGELFF.

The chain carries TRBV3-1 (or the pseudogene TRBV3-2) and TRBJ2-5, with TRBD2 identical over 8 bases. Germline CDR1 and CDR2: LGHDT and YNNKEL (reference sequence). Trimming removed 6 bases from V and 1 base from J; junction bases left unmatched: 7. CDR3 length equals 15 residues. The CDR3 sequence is CASRGSGAFQETQYF. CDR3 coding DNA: TGTGCCAGCAGGGGTAGCGGGGCCTTCCAAGAGACCCAGTACTTC.